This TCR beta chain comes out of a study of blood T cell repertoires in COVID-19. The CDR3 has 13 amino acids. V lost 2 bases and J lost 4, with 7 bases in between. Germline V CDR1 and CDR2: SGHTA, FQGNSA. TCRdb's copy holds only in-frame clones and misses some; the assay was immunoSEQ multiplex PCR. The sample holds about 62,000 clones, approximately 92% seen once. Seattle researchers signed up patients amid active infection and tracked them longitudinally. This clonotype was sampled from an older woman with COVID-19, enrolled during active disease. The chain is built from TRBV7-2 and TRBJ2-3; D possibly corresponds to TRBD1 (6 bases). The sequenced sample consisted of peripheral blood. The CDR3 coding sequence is TGTGCCAGCAGCTTACAGGGGCCAGATACGCAGTATTTT. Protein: CASSLQGPDTQYF.